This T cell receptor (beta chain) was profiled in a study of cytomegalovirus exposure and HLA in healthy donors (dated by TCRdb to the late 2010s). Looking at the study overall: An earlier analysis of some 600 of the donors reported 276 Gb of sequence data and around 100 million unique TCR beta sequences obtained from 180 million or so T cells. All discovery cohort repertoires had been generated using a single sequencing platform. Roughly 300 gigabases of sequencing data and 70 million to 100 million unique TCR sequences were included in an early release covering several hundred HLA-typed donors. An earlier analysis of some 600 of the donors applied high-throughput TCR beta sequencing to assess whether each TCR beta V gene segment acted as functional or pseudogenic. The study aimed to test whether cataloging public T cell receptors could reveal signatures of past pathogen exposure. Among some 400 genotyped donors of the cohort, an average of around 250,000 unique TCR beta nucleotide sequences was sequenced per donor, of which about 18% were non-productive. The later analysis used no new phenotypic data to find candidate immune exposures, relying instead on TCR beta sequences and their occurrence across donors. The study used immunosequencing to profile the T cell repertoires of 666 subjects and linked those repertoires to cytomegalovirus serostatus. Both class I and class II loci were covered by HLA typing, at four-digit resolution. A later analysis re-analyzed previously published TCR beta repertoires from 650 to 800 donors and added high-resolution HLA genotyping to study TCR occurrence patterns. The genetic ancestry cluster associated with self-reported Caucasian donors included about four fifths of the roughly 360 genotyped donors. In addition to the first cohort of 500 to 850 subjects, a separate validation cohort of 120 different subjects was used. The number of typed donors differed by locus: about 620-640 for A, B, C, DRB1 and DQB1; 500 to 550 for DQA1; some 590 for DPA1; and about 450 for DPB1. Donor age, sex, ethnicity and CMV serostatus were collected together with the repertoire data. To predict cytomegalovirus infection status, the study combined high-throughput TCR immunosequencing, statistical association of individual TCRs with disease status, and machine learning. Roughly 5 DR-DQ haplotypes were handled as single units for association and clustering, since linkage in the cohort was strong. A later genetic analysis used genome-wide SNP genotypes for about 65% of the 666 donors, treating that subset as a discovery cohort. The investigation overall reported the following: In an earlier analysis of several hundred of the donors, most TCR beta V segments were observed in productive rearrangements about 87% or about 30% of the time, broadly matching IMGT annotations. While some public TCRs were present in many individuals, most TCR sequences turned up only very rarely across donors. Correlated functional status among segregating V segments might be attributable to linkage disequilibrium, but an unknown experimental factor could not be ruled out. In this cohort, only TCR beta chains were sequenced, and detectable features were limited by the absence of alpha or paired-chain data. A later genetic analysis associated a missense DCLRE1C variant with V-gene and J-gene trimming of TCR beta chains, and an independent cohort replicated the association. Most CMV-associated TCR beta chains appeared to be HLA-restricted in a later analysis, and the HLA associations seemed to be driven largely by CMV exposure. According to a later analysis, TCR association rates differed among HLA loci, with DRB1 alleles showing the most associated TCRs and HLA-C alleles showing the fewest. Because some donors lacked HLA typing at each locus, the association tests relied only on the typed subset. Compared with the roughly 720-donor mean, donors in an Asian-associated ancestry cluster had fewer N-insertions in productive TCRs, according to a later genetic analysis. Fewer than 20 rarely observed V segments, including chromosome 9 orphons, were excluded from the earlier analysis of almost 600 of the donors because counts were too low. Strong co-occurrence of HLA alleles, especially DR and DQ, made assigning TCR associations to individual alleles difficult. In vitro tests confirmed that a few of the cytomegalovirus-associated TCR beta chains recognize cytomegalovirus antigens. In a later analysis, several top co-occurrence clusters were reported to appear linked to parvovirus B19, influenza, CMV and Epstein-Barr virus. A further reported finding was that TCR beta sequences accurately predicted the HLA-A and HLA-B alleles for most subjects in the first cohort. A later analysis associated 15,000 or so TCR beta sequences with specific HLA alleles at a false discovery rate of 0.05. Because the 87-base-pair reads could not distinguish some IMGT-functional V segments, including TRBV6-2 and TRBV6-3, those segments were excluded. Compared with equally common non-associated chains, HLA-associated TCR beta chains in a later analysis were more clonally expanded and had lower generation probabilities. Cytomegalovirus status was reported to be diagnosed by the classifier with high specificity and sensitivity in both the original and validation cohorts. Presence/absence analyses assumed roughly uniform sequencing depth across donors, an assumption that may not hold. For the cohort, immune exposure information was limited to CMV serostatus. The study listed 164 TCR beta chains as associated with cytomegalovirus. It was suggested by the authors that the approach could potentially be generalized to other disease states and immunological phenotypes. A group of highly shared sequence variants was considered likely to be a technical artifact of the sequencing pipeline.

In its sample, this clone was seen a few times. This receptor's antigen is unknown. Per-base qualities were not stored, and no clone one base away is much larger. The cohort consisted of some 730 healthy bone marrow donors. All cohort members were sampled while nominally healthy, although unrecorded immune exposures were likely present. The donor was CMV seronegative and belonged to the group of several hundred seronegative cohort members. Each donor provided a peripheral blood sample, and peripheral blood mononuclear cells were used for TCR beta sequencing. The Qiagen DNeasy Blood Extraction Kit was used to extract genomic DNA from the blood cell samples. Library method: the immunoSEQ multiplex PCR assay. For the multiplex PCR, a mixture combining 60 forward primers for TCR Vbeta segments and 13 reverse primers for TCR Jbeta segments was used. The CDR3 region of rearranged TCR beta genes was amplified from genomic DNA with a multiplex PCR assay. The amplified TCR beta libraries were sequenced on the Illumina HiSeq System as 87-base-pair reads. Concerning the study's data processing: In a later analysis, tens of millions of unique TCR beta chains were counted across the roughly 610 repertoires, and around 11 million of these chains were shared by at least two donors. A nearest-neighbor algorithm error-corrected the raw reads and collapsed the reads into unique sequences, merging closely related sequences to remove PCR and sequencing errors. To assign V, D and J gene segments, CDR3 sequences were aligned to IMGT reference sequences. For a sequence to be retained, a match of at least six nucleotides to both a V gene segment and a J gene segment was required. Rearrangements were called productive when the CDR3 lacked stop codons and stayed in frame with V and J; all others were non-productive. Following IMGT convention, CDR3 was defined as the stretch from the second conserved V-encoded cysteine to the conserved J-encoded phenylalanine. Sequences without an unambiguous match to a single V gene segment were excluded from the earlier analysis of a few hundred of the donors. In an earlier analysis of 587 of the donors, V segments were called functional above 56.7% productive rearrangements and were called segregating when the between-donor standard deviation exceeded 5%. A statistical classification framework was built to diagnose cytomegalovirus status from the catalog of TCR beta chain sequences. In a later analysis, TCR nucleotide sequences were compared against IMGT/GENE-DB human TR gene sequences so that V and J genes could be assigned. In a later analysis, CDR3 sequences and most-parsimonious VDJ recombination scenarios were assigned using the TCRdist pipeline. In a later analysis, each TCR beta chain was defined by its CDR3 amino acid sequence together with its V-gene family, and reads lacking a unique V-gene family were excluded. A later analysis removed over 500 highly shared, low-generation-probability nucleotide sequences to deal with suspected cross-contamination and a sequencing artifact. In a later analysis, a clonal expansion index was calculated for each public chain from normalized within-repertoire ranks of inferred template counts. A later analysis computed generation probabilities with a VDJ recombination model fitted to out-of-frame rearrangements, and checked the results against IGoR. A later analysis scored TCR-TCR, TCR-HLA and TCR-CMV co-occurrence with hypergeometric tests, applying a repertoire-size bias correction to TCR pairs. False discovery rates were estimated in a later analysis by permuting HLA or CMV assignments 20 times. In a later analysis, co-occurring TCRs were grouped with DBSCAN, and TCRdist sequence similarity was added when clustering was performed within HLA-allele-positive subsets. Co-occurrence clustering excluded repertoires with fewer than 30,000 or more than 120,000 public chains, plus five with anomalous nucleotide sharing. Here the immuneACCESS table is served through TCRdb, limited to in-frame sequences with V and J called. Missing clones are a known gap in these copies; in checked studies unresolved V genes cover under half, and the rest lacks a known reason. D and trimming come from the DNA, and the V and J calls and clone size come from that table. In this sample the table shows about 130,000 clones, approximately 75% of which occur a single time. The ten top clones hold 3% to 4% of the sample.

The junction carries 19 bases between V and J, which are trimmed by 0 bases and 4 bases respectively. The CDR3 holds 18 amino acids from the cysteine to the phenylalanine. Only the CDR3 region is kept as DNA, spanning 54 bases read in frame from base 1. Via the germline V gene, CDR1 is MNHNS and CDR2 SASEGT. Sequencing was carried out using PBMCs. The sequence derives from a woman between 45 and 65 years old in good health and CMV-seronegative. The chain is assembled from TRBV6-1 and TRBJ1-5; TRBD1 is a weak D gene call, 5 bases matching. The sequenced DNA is TGTGCCAGCAGTGAAGCAAGGATTGGGGGGGGTGTGAATCAGCCCCAGCATTTT. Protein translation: CASSEARIGGGVNQPQHF.